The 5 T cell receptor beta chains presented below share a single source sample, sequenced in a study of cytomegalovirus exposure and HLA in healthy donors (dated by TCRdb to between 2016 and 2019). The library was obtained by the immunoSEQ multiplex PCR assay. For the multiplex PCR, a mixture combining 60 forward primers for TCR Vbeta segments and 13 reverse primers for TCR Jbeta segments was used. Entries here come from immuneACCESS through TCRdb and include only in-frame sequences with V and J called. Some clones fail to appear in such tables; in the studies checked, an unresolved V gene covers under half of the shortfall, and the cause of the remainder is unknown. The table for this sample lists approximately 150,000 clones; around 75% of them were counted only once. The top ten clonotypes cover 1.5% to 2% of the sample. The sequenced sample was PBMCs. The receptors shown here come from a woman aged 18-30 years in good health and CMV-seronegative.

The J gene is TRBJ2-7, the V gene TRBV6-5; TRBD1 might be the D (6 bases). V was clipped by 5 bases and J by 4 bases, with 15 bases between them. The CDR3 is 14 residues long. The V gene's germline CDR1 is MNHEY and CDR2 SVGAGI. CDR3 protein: CASSRQVSGYEQYV. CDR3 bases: TGTGCCAGCAGTCGACAGGTATCTGGTTACGAGCAGTACGTC.

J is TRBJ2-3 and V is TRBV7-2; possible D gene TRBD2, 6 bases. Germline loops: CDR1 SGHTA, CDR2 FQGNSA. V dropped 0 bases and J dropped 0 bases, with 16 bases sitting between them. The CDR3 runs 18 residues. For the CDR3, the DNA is TGTGCCAGCAGCTTAGCTCTACGACTAGGGACTAGCACAGATACGCAGTATTTT. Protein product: CASSLALRLGTSTDTQYF.

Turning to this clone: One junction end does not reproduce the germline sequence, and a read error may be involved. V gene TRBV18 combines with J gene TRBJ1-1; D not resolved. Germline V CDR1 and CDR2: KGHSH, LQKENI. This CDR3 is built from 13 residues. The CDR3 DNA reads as TGTGCCAGCTCACCACCGGGAGGCACTAAAGCTTTCTTT. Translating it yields CASSPPGGTKAFF.

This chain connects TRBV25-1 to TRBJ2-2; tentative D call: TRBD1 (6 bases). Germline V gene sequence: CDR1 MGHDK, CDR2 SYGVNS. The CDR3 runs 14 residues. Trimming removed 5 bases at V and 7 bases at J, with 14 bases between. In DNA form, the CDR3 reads TGTGCCAGCAGTCCCGGACAGTTGGGCGGGGAGCTGTTTTTT. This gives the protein CASSPGQLGGELFF. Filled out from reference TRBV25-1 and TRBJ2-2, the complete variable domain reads EADIYQTPRYLVIGTGKKITLECSQTMGHDKMYWYQQDPGMELHLIHYSYGVNSTEKGDLSSESTVSRIRTEHFPLTLESARPSHTSQYLCASSPGQLGGELFFGEGSRLTVL.

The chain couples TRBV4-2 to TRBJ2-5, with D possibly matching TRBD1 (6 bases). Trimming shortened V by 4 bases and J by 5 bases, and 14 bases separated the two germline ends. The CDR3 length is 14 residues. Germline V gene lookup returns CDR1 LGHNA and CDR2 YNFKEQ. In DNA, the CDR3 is TGTGCCAGCAGCCCGGGTGGGGGCGAGGAGACCCAGTACTTC. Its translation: CASSPGGGEETQYF.